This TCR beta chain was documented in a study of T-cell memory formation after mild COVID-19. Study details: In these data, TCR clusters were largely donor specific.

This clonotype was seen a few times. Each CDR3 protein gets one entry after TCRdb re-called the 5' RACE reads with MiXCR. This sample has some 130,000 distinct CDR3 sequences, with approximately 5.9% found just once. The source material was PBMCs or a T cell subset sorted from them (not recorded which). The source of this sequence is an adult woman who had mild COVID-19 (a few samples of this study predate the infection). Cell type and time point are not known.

The CDR3 DNA follows: TGCGCCAGCAGCCAGATGGGCGATAAAGAGACCCAGTACTTC. Translated, it gives CASSQMGDKETQYF. The rearrangement joins TRBV4-1 to TRBJ2-5; D not certain. V was trimmed by 3 bases and J by 3 bases, leaving 11 bases between them. The germline V gene encodes CDR1 MGHRA and CDR2 YSYEKL. The CDR3 is 14 amino acids.